A single sample gave rise to the 24 T cell receptor beta chains below, sequenced in a study of regulatory T cells in long-lasting Graves disease. Noted time point: newly diagnosed GD, antithyroid drugs for less than 3 months. From RNA extracted from PBMCs, the TCR library was made. To make TCR beta libraries, researchers used iRepertoire HTBI primers and Arm-PCR of CDR3 regions. TCRdb recomputed calls from the multiplex PCR reads with MiXCR, one row per CDR3 protein. The data contain about 400,000 distinct CDR3 sequences, approximately 16% of them singletons. Separately, the same data were catalogued under a study of T cells in Graves' hyperthyroidism and ophthalmopathy.

The sequencing used peripheral blood mononuclear cells (PBMCs), collected at new diagnosis, from a patient treated with antithyroid drugs. These TCRs come from a woman in her forties with Graves disease.

This clonotype was seen more than once but under ten times. V gene TRBV3-1 combines with J gene TRBJ1-1; TRBD1 is a possible D gene (6 bases). Germline values: CDR1 LGHDT, CDR2 YNNKEL (reference sequence). This CDR3 is 15 amino acids long. With 1 base removed from V and 6 bases from J, the gap between germline ends came to 15 bases. This CDR3 reads CASSQVESGEAEAFF. The CDR3 bases are TGTGCCAGCAGCCAAGTTGAATCAGGGGAGGCTGAAGCTTTCTTT.

The chain links TRBV10-3 to TRBJ1-2; D is ambiguous. V dropped 5 bases and J dropped 6 bases, with 19 bases sitting between them. CDR3 length equals 15 residues. CDR1 is ENHRY and CDR2 is SYGVKD in the germline V gene. The CDR3 region is CAISSSGGVEDGYTF. The CDR3 nucleotides read TGTGCCATCAGTAGCTCAGGAGGTGTGGAAGATGGCTACACCTTC.

At least ten counts were recorded for this clonotype. The rearrangement links TRBV9 to TRBJ2-1, with D possibly being TRBD2 (5 bases). Germline CDR1 reads SGDLS; CDR2 reads YYNGEE. Between the trimmed V and J ends, which lost 3 bases and 3 bases, there was a span of 7 bases. The CDR3 totals 13 residues. The CDR3 loop is CASSASGYNEQFF. For the CDR3, the DNA is TGTGCCAGCAGCGCAAGCGGCTACAATGAGCAGTTCTTC. Based on the CDR3 plus reference TRBV9 and TRBJ2-1, the full variable domain is DSGVTQTPKHLITATGQRVTLRCSPRSGDLSVYWYQQSLDQGLQFLIQYYNGEERAKGNILERFSAQQFPDLHSELNLSSLELGDSALYFCASSASGYNEQFFGPGTRLTVL.

This clonotype was found many times. The rearrangement uses TRBV7-8 and TRBJ2-5, with a tentative D call TRBD1 (6 bases). CDR3 length: 15 amino acids. V shed 10 bases and J shed 4 bases, with 22 bases lying between them. CDR1 and CDR2 (germline): SGHVS, FQNEAQ. In DNA, the CDR3 is TGTGCCACCGACGAGACCGGGACACAAGGAGAGACCCAGTACTTC. Amino acid sequence: CATDETGTQGETQYF.

This clonotype was observed many times. Here the CDR3 reads CASSPIVLLLGRGPGANVLTF. The CDR3 region has the DNA TGTGCCAGCAGTCCCATCGTCTTGCTACTCGGGAGGGGGCCTGGGGCCAACGTCCTGACTTTC. This rearrangement joins TRBV27 to TRBJ2-6, with D possibly TRBD2 on 8 matching bases. Trimming shortened V by 5 bases and J by 2 bases, and 28 bases separated the two germline ends. CDR1 is MNHEY and CDR2 is SMNVEV in the germline V gene (reference sequence). The CDR3 runs 21 residues.

Ten or more counts support this clonotype. The chain has TRBV2 and TRBJ1-1, with D unclear. Germline V gives CDR1 SNHLY, CDR2 FYNNEI. The ends were cut back, 6 bases at V and 1 base at J, with 9 bases in the middle. There are 13 residues in the CDR3. The chain's CDR3 is CASRWAENTEAFF. In nucleotides, the CDR3 is TGTGCCAGCAGGTGGGCAGAGAACACTGAAGCTTTCTTT. The full variable domain, completed using reference TRBV2 and TRBJ1-1, is EPEVTQTPSHQVTQMGQEVILRCVPISNHLYFYWYRQILGQKVEFLVSFYNNEISEKSEIFDDQFSVERPDGSNFTLKIRSTKLEDSAMYFCASRWAENTEAFFGQGTRLTVV.

This clonotype appeared many times. The V call is TRBV19, the J call TRBJ1-4, with 9 bases aligning to TRBD1. The CDR3 contains 14 residues. Germline CDR1 is LNHDA and CDR2 is SQIVND (reference sequence). V dropped 8 bases and J dropped 7; count of bases not matched to a gene: 8. The CDR3 reads CASDPGQGLEKLFF. CDR3 coding DNA: TGTGCCAGTGATCCGGGACAGGGACTTGAAAAACTGTTTTTT.

This clonotype has a count of ten or more. The V gene is TRBV28, the J gene TRBJ1-2, with D hard to call. CDR3 size: 13 residues. CDR1 and CDR2 from the germline V gene are MDHEN and SYDVKM. V lost 5 bases and J lost 4, with 11 bases in between. The CDR3 sequence is CASSPVGVYGYTF. DNA of the CDR3: TGTGCCAGCAGTCCCGTGGGAGTCTATGGCTACACCTTC.

The chain links TRBV2 to TRBJ1-3, with D maybe TRBD1 (6 bases). The germline V and J ends were trimmed by 8 bases and 2 bases, with 10 bases remaining between them. Per germline, CDR1 SNHLY and CDR2 FYNNEI. The length of the CDR3 is 13 residues. DNA for the CDR3: TGTGCCAGCGGTCCAGGGGCTGGAAACACCATATATTTT. This encodes CASGPGAGNTIYF. Full variable domain (remainder filled in from reference TRBV2 and TRBJ1-3): EPEVTQTPSHQVTQMGQEVILRCVPISNHLYFYWYRQILGQKVEFLVSFYNNEISEKSEIFDDQFSVERPDGSNFTLKIRSTKLEDSAMYFCASGPGAGNTIYFGEGSWLTVV.

In its sample, this clonotype was seen many times. A much larger clone differs by one base, so this may be a read error. J is TRBJ2-1 and V is TRBV2, with 10 bases identical to TRBD2. V shed 7 bases, J shed 8 bases, and the junction held 8 bases outside the gene matches. Germline CDR1 is SNHLY and CDR2 is FYNNEI. The CDR3 consists of 14 residues. The CDR3 spells CASTGLAVNDEQFF. CDR3 nucleotide sequence: TGTGCCAGCACAGGACTAGCGGTAAACGATGAGCAGTTCTTC.

This clonotype was recorded many times. The chain joins TRBV27 to TRBJ2-4; either TRBD1 or TRBD2 may fit D (7 bases each). In germline, CDR1 is MNHEY, CDR2 SMNVEV (reference sequence). V shed 5 bases and J shed 8 bases, with 16 bases lying between them. The CDR3 has 14 amino acids. The CDR3 sequence is CASSPQGGSDIQYF. CDR3 DNA sequence: TGTGCCAGCAGTCCTCAGGGGGGGTCGGACATTCAGTACTTC.

At least ten counts were recorded for this clonotype. The V gene is TRBV2, the J gene TRBJ2-1, with D maybe TRBD1 (6 bases). V dropped 4 bases and J dropped 7 bases, with 17 bases sitting between them. The CDR3 loop spans 15 amino acids. The germline V gene encodes CDR1 SNHLY and CDR2 FYNNEI. The CDR3 DNA reads as TGTGCCAGCAGTGTTGGGGACAAACTCCCTAATGAGCAGTTCTTC. It specifies CASSVGDKLPNEQFF.

This clonotype appeared many times. The chain employs TRBV12-3 or TRBV12-4 and TRBJ2-1; D possibly corresponds to TRBD1 (6 bases). The length of the CDR3 is 13 residues. The germline V and J ends were trimmed by 6 bases and 4 bases, with 10 bases remaining between them. CDR3 region: CASSFRGYNEQFF. DNA for the CDR3: TGTGCCAGCAGCTTTAGGGGGTACAATGAGCAGTTCTTC.

This clonotype showed up many times. V and J are TRBV28 and TRBJ1-5; TRBD1 agrees at 7 bases. Germline V gene lookup returns CDR1 MDHEN and CDR2 SYDVKM. The CDR3 is made up of 16 amino acids. With V trimmed by 5 bases and J by 4 bases, 11 bases remained unmatched. As DNA, the CDR3 is TGTGCCAGCAGTACCAACCTGGGACAGAGAAATCAGCCCCAGCATTTT. As protein: CASSTNLGQRNQPQHF.

The V call is TRBV20-1, the J call TRBJ1-2, with D perhaps TRBD1 (6 bases). CDR1 is DFQATT, CDR2 SNEGSKA, per germline (reference sequence). This CDR3 has 14 residues. The V end lost 4 bases, the J end lost 2 bases, and 14 bases lay between the germline ends. CDR3 loop: CSAKGGGSNYGYTF. The DNA of the CDR3 is TGCAGTGCTAAAGGGGGGGGTTCAAACTATGGCTACACCTTC.

This clonotype occurred many times. The gene calls are TRBV7-6 and TRBJ2-1, with D maybe TRBD2 (6 bases). The J call is doubtful: the DNA matches TRBJ2-5 better. Germline CDR1 reads SGHVS; CDR2 reads FNYEAQ. This CDR3 comprises 18 residues. The CDR3 sequence is CASSLQTRTTSREETQYF. CDR3 bases: TGTGCCAGCAGCTTGCAAACAAGAACTACCAGCCGGGAGGAGACCCAGTACTTC.

Ten or more counts support this clonotype. One end of the junction is discordant with germline, which a read error may explain. V gene TRBV28 combines with J gene TRBJ2-5; 7 nucleotides align to TRBD1. In germline, CDR1 is MDHEN, CDR2 SYDVKM. The CDR3 has 17 residues. The CDR3 DNA follows: TGTGCCAGCAAAGACAGGGCGCCGAACCTACAAGAAGAGATCCAGTACTTC. This sequence encodes CASKDRAPNLQEEIQYF. The whole variable domain, remainder taken from reference TRBV28 and TRBJ2-5, is DVKVTQSSRYLVKRTGEKVFLECVQDMDHENMFWYRQDPGLGLRLIYFSYDVKMKEKGDIPEGYSVSREKKERFSLILESASTNQTSMYLCASKDRAPNLQEEIQYFGPGTRLLVL.

On this clonotype itself: A read error may explain this, as a much larger clone is one base away. The gene calls are TRBV24-1 and TRBJ2-1, with TRBD2 identical over 9 bases. CDR1 and CDR2 from the germline V gene are KGHDR and SFDVKD. V lost 6 bases to trimming and J lost 9 bases; unmatched junction nucleotides: 11. The CDR3 runs 15 residues. Written as DNA, the CDR3 is TGTGCCACCAGTTCTCGTCTAGCGGGATCTAGTGAGCAGTTCTTC. It codes for CATSSRLAGSSEQFF.

The gene calls are TRBV30 and TRBJ1-1; D ambiguous. V lost 0 bases and J 3 bases, leaving 11 bases between the germline ends. There are 14 residues in the CDR3. Per germline, CDR1 GTSNPN and CDR2 SVGIG (reference sequence). The CDR3 loop is CAWSVFGQYTEAFF. In nucleotides, the CDR3 is TGTGCCTGGAGTGTATTTGGGCAGTACACTGAAGCTTTCTTT. Complete variable domain (other parts from reference TRBV30 and TRBJ1-1): SQTIHQWPATLVQPVGSPLSLECTVEGTSNPNLYWYRQAAGRGLQLLFYSVGIGQISSEVPQNLSASRPQDRQFILSSKKLLLSDSGFYLCAWSVFGQYTEAFFGQGTRLTVV.

This clonotype was detected a few times. The J gene is TRBJ2-1, the V gene TRBV11-3; possibly TRBD2 for D (6 bases). Germline CDR1 is SGHNT and CDR2 is YENEEA. The CDR3 runs 13 residues. Trimming cost V 7 bases and J 9 bases, with 16 bases left between them. The CDR3 DNA reads TGTGCCAGCACGAGTAGATTGGGGGGTGAGCAGTTCTTC. Translation gives CASTSRLGGEQFF.

This clonotype was seen at least ten times. The chain has TRBV11-2 and TRBJ2-7; 7 bases agree with TRBD2. Germline V gene data show CDR1 as SGHAT and CDR2 as FQNNGV. V lost 0 bases to trimming and J lost 0 bases; unmatched junction nucleotides: 5. CDR3 size: 16 residues. CDR3 in amino acids: CASSLDWVAGSYEQYF. CDR3 nucleotide sequence: TGTGCCAGCAGCTTAGATTGGGTAGCGGGCTCCTACGAGCAGTACTTC.

The chain links TRBV4-1 to TRBJ2-5; perhaps TRBD1 as D (6 bases). V was clipped by 4 bases and J by 1 base, with 13 bases between them. The CDR3 length is 15 residues. CDR1 and CDR2 (germline): MGHRA, YSYEKL. The CDR3 loop reads CASSPRPTGQETQYF. CDR3 in DNA: TGCGCCAGCAGCCCGCGCCCGACAGGCCAAGAGACCCAGTACTTC.

This clonotype was seen at least ten times. V usage is TRBV27 and J usage is TRBJ2-3; TRBD2 agrees at 14 bases. The CDR3 is 19 amino acids. J gave up 1 base and V 3 bases, and 9 bases lay outside the gene matches. Per germline, CDR1 MNHEY and CDR2 SMNVEV (reference sequence). DNA for the CDR3: TGTGCCAGCAGTTTTTTTGGGACTAGCGGGAGAGTTGGCACAGATACGCAGTATTTT. Translated: CASSFFGTSGRVGTDTQYF.

This clonotype has a count of ten or more. The chain employs TRBV7-3 and TRBJ2-1; 10 bases are shared with TRBD2. Trimming removed 2 bases from V and 10 bases from J; junction bases left unmatched: 29. The CDR3 is 22 amino acids. Germline CDR1 reads SGHTA; CDR2 reads FQGTGA. The CDR3 protein is CASSLFPRQGAGSKRGGREQFF. The CDR3, as DNA: TGTGCCAGCAGCTTATTCCCTCGGCAGGGGGCGGGCTCGAAGCGGGGGGGGAGAGAGCAGTTCTTC.